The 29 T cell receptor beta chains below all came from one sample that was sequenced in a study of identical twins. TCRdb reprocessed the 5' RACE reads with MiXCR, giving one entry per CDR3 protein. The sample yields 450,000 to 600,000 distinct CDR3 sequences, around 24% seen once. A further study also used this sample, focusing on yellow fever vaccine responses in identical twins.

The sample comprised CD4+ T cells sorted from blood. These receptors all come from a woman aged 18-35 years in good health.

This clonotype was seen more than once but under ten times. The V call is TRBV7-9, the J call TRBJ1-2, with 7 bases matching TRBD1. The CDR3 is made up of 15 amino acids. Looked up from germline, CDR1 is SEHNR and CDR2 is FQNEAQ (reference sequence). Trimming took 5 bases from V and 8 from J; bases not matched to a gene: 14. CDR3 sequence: CASSLPPKGARGYTF. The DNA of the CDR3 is TGTGCCAGCAGCCTACCCCCGAAGGGGGCTAGAGGCTACACCTTC. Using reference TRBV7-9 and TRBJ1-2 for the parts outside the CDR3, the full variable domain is DTGVSQNPRHKITKRGQNVTFRCDPISEHNRLYWYRQTLGQGPEFLTYFQNEAQLEKSRLLSDRFSAERPKGSFSTLEIQRTEQGDSAMYLCASSLPPKGARGYTFGSGTRLTVV.

CDR3: CASTPDWRGSNEQFF. The CDR3 region has the DNA TGTGCCAGCACCCCCGACTGGCGGGGGTCCAATGAGCAGTTCTTC. The chain recombines TRBV2 with TRBJ2-1, with 7 bases lining up with TRBD2. The ends lost 7 bases at V and 6 bases at J; junction bases unmatched: 12. Germline V gives CDR1 SNHLY, CDR2 FYNNEI. The CDR3 has 15 amino acids.

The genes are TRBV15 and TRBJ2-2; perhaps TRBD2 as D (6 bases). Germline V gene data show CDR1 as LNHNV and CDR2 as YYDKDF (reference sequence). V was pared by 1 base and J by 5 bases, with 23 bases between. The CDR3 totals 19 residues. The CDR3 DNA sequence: TGTGCCACCAGCAGAGTTCGACCAGCAGCAGGGAGGCGGACCGGGGAGCTGTTTTTT. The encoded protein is CATSRVRPAAGRRTGELFF.

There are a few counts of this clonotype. As DNA, the CDR3 is TGTGCCAGCAGCCCCCTCAGGACTAGCGGTGACAATGAGCAGTTCTTC. This encodes CASSPLRTSGDNEQFF. The V call is TRBV28, the J call TRBJ2-1; 10 nucleotides line up with TRBD2. The V segment lost 6 bases and the J segment 5 bases; nucleotides outside the gene matches: 10. Germline V gene lookup returns CDR1 MDHEN and CDR2 SYDVKM. The CDR3 extends over 16 amino acids.

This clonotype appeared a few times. This CDR3 is CASTLASNEQFF. Written as DNA, the CDR3 is TGTGCCAGCACCCTCGCTAGCAATGAGCAGTTCTTC. The rearrangement joins TRBV11-3 to TRBJ2-1, with D unresolved. The germline V and J ends were trimmed by 7 bases and 6 bases, with 10 bases remaining between them. Germline CDR1 is SGHNT and CDR2 is YENEEA. The length of the CDR3 is 12 residues.

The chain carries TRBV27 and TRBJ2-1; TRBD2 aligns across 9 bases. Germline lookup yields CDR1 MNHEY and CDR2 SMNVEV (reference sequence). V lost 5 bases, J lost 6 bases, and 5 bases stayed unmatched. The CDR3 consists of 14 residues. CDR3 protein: CASSHASGINEQFF. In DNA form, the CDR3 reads TGTGCCAGCAGTCACGCTAGCGGGATCAATGAGCAGTTCTTC.

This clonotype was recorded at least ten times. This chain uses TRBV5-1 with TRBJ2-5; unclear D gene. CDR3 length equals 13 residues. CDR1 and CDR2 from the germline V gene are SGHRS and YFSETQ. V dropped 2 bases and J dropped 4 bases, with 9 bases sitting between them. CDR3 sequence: CASSLYPGETQYF. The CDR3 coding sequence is TGCGCCAGCAGCTTATACCCCGGAGAGACCCAGTACTTC.

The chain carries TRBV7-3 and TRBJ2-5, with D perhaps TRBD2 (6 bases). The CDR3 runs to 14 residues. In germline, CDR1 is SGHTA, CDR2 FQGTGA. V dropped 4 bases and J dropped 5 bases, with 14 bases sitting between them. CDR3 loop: CASSSQSGSETQYF. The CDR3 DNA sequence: TGTGCCAGCAGCTCCCAATCCGGGAGTGAGACCCAGTACTTC.

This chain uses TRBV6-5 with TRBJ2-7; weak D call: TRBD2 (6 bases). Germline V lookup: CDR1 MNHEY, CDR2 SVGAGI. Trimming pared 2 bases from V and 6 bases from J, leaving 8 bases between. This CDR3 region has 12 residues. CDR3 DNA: TGTGCCAGCAGTTACCGGGGAGGCGAGCAGTACTTC. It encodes CASSYRGGEQYF.

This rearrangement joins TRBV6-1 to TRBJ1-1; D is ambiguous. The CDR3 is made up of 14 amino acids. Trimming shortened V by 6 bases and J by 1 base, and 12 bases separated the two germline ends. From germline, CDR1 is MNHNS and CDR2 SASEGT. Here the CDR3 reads CASSSLKANTEAFF. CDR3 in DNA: TGTGCCAGCAGCTCCCTTAAAGCGAACACTGAAGCTTTCTTT.

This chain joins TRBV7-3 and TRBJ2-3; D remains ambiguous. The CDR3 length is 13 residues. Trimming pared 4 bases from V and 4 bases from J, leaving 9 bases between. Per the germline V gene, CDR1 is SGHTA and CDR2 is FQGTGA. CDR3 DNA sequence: TGTGCCAGCAGCTCTTATAATGCAGATACGCAGTATTTT. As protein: CASSSYNADTQYF.

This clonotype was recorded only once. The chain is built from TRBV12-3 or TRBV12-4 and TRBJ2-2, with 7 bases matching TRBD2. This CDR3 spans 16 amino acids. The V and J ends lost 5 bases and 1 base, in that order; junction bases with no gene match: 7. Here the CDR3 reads CASSLRGGMNTGELFF. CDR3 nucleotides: TGTGCCAGCAGTCTCCGGGGAGGGATGAACACCGGGGAGCTGTTTTTT.

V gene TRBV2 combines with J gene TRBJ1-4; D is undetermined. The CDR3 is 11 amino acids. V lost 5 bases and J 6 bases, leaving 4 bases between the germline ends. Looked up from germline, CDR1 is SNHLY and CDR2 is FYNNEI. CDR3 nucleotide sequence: TGTGCCAGCAGTTTACATGAAAAACTGTTTTTT. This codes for CASSLHEKLFF.

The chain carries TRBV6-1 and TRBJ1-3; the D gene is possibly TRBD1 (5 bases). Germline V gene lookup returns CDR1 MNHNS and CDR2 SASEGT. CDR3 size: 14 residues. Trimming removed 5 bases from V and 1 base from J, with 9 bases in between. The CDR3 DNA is TGTGCCAGCAGTAAGACAGAATCTGGAAACACCATATATTTT. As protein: CASSKTESGNTIYF.

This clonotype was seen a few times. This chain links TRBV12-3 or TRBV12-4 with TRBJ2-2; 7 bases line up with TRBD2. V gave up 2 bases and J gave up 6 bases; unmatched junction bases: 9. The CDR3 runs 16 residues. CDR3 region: CASSLRPGGSAGELFF. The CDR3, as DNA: TGTGCCAGCAGTTTAAGGCCGGGAGGATCGGCCGGGGAGCTGTTTTTT.

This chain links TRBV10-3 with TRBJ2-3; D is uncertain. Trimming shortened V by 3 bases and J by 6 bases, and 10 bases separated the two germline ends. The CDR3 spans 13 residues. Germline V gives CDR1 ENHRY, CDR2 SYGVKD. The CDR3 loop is CAISDRQQDTQYF. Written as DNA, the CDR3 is TGTGCCATCAGTGACCGTCAACAGGATACGCAGTATTTT.

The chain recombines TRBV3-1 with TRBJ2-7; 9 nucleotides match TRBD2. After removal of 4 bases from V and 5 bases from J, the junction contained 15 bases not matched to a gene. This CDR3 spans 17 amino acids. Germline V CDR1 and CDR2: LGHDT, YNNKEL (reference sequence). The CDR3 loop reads CASSLGTWREGNDEQYF. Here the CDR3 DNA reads TGTGCCAGCAGCCTCGGGACTTGGCGGGAGGGTAATGACGAGCAGTACTTC.

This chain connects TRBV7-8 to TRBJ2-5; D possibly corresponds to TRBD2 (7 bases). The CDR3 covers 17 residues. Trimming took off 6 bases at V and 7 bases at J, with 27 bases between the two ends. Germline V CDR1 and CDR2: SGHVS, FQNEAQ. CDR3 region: CASSRGGQGPKSGTQYF. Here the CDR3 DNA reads TGTGCCAGCAGTCGCGGGGGCCAAGGGCCGAAGAGTGGGACCCAGTACTTC.

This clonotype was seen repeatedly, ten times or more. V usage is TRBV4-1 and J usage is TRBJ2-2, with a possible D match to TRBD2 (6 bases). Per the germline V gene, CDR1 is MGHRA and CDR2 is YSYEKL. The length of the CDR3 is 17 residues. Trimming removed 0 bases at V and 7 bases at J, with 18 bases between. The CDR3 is CASSQDLSGGYIGELFF. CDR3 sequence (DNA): TGCGCCAGCAGCCAAGATCTATCCGGGGGATACATCGGGGAGCTGTTTTTT.

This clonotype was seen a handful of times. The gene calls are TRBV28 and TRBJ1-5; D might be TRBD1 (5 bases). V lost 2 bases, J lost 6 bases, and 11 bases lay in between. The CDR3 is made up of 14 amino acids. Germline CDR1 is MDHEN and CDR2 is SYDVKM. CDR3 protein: CASSLQGGVQPQHF. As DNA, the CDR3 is TGTGCCAGCAGTTTACAGGGTGGAGTTCAGCCCCAGCATTTT.

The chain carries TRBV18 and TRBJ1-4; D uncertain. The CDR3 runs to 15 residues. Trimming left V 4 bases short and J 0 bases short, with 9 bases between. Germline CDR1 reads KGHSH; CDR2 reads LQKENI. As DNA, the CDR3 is TGTGCCAGCTCACTCAGGAGTGCAACTAATGAAAAACTGTTTTTT. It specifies CASSLRSATNEKLFF.

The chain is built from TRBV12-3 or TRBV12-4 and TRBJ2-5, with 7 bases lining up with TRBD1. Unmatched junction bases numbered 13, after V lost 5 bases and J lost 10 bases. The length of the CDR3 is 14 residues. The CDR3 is CASSLRTGVLDQYF. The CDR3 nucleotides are TGTGCCAGCAGTCTACGGACAGGTGTATTGGACCAGTACTTC.

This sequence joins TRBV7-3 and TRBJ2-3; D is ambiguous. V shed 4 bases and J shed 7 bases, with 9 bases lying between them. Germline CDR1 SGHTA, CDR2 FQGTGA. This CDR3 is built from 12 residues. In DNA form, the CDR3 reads TGTGCCAGCAGCTCGCCGGGCAATACGCAGTATTTT. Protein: CASSSPGNTQYF. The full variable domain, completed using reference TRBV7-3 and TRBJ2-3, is GAGVSQTPSNKVTEKGKYVELRCDPISGHTALYWYRQSLGQGPEFLIYFQGTGAADDSGLPNDRFFAVRPEGSVSTLKIQRTERGDSAVYLCASSSPGNTQYFGPGTRLTVL.

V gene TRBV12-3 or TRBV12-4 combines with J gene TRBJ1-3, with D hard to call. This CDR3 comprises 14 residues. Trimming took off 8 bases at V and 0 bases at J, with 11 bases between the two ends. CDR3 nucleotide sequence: TGTGCCAGCCTGTTAGGGAGCTCTGGAAACACCATATATTTT. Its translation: CASLLGSSGNTIYF.

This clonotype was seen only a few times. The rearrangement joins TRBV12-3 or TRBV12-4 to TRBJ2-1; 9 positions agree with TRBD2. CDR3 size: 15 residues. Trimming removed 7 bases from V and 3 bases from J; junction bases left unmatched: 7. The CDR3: CASKVAGGIYNEQFF. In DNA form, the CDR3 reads TGTGCCAGCAAGGTCGCGGGGGGGATCTACAATGAGCAGTTCTTC.

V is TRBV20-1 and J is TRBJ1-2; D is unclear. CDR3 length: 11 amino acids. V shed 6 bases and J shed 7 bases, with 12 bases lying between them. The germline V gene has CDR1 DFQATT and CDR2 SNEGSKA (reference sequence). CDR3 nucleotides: TGCAGTGCCGATATCCCCGGTGGCTACACCTTC. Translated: CSADIPGGYTF.

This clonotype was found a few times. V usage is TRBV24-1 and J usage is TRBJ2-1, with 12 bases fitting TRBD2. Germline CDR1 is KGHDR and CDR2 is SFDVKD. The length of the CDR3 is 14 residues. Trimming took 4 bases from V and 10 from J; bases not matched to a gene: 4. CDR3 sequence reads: CATSDRLAGEEQFF. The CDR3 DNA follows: TGTGCCACCAGTGACCGACTAGCGGGAGAGGAGCAGTTCTTC.

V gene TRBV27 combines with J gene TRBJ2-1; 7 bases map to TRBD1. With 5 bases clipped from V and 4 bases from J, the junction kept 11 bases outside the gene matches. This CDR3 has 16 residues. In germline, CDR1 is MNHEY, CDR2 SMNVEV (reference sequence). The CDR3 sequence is CASSRQGVALYNEQFF. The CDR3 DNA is TGTGCCAGCAGTCGCCAGGGGGTGGCCCTTTACAATGAGCAGTTCTTC.

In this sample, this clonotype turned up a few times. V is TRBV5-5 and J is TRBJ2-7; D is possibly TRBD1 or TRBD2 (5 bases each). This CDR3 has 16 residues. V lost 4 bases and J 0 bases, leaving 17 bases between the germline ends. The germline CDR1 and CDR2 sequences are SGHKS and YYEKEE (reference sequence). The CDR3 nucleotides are TGTGCCAGCAGCCTAACAACAGGCGACTACTCCTACGAGCAGTACTTC. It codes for CASSLTTGDYSYEQYF.